This T cell receptor beta chain was sequenced for a study of cytomegalovirus exposure and HLA in healthy donors. Findings of the study overall: The authors listed 150 or so TCR beta chains as cytomegalovirus-associated.

To note about this clone: The antigen remains undetermined.

The CDR3 runs to 16 residues. Losses at the gene ends were 3 bases for V and 3 bases for J; bases not matched to a gene: 6. Germline-derived CDR1 and CDR2 are LNHDA and SQIVND (reference sequence). PCR employed 60 Vbeta and 13 Jbeta primers. The method was immunoSEQ multiplex PCR; TCRdb's version includes in-frame clones alone and lacks a portion of them. The repertoire table contains 40,000 to 50,000 clones. Sequenced sample: PBMCs. This chain uses TRBV19 with TRBJ2-5, with TRBD1 identical over 11 bases. This clonotype was obtained from a woman in her thirties or forties in good health and CMV-seronegative. CDR3: CASSIQWDRGKETQYF. CDR3 nucleotides: TGTGCCAGTAGTATCCAGTGGGACAGGGGGAAAGAGACCCAGTACTTC.